Below are 3 T cell receptor beta chains sequenced from a single sample in a study of blood T cell repertoires in COVID-19. Generated by immunoSEQ multiplex PCR, the TCRdb table keeps only in-frame clones and is missing some. The sample contains some 330,000 clones, about 87% of which appear only once. Sequenced material: PBMCs or T cells enriched from blood (not recorded which). These receptors were taken from a man aged 40-49 years in a cohort exposed to, infected with or recovered from COVID-19 (not recorded which).

V usage is TRBV19 and J usage is TRBJ1-1; D is unclear. The germline gives CDR1 LNHDA, CDR2 SQIVND (reference sequence). CDR3 length: 13 amino acids. V shed 0 bases and J shed 3 bases, with 5 bases lying between them. The CDR3 sequence is CASSIDGDTEAFF. CDR3 coding DNA: TGTGCCAGTAGTATAGACGGGGACACTGAAGCTTTCTTT.

This clone showed up just a few times. Other DNA sequences within the sample encode an identical CDR3. V usage is TRBV2 and J usage is TRBJ2-2; the match to TRBD2 covers 8 bases. The CDR3 is made up of 14 amino acids. Germline V gives CDR1 SNHLY, CDR2 FYNNEI. V lost 4 bases and J lost 5; bases outside the gene matches: 3. CDR3 coding DNA: TGTGCCAGCAGTGCGGGAGGGCGAACCGGGGAGCTGTTTTTT. Protein: CASSAGGRTGELFF.

The gene calls are TRBV24-1 and TRBJ1-5; D is unclear. CDR1 is KGHDR, CDR2 SFDVKD, per germline. V was pared by 3 bases and J by 6 bases, with 20 bases between. This CDR3 is 17 amino acids long. CDR3 protein: CATSDERRPMGSQPQHF. The DNA of the CDR3 is TGTGCCACCAGTGATGAGAGGCGACCCATGGGGAGTCAGCCCCAGCATTTT.